These 32 T cell receptor beta chains came from one sample sequenced in a study of early T cells in non-severe SARS-CoV-2 infection. A single record per CDR3 protein comes from TCRdb applying MiXCR to the 5' RACE reads. The table shows about 80,000 distinct CDR3 sequences, with 9.5% to 13% occurring only once. The specimen sequenced was whole blood. These receptors all come from an adult who was a healthcare worker with PCR-confirmed SARS-CoV-2 infection or an uninfected control (not recorded which).

This clonotype came up a few times. The J gene is TRBJ2-5, the V gene TRBV18, with 9 bases fitting TRBD2. The V gene end was trimmed by 2 bases and the J gene end by 4 bases; junction bases not matched to a gene: 8. This CDR3 has 16 residues. Looked up from germline, CDR1 is KGHSH and CDR2 is LQKENI. The CDR3 here is CASSPRRNSGGETQYF. DNA for the CDR3: TGTGCCAGCTCACCAAGACGTAATAGCGGGGGAGAGACCCAGTACTTC.

In this sample, this clonotype turned up many times. The chain carries TRBV19 and TRBJ2-3; 9 positions agree with TRBD2. Germline trimming cut 4 bases from V and 3 bases from J; bases unmatched to any gene: 8. Looked up from germline, CDR1 is LNHDA and CDR2 is SQIVND (reference sequence). The CDR3 runs to 16 residues. The CDR3 region has the DNA TGTGCCAGTAGTAGCTCTAGCGGGAAAGGGACAGATACGCAGTATTTT. Translating it yields CASSSSSGKGTDTQYF.

V usage is TRBV5-1 and J usage is TRBJ1-1; a weak D match, TRBD1 (6 bases). The CDR3 spans 13 residues. Deletions cut 0 bases from V and 6 bases from J, with 9 bases between. The germline V gene encodes CDR1 SGHRS and CDR2 YFSETQ. The CDR3 loop reads CASSLASGAEAFF. The CDR3 DNA sequence: TGCGCCAGCAGCTTGGCGTCAGGGGCTGAAGCTTTCTTT. Combining the CDR3 with reference TRBV5-1 and TRBJ1-1 gives the whole variable domain KAGVTQTPRYLIKTRGQQVTLSCSPISGHRSVSWYQQTPGQGLQFLFEYFSETQRNKGNFPGRFSGRQFSNSRSEMNVSTLELGDSALYLCASSLASGAEAFFGQGTRLTVV.

This sequence joins TRBV6-6 and TRBJ2-7; either TRBD1 or TRBD2 may fit D (6 bases each). The germline V and J ends were trimmed by 1 base and 2 bases, with 12 bases remaining between them. The CDR3 has 15 amino acids. Germline V gene sequence: CDR1 MNHNY, CDR2 SVGAGI (reference sequence). CDR3 protein: CASSYYGGGTYEQYF. The CDR3 nucleotides read TGTGCCAGCAGTTACTACGGGGGCGGAACCTACGAGCAGTACTTC.

This clonotype was counted many times. The rearrangement joins TRBV19 to TRBJ2-1, with 9 bases identical to TRBD2. V shed 10 bases, J shed 10 bases, and the junction held 11 bases outside the gene matches. The CDR3 has 13 amino acids. The germline V gene has CDR1 LNHDA and CDR2 SQIVND (reference sequence). The CDR3 DNA reads as TGTGCCACGGAGGCGGGAGGGCCAAGGGAGCAGTTCTTC. Amino acid sequence: CATEAGGPREQFF.

Ten or more counts support this clonotype. The chain carries TRBV28 and TRBJ1-1, with TRBD1 identical over 7 bases. With 4 bases clipped from V and 0 bases from J, the junction kept 8 bases outside the gene matches. CDR1 MDHEN and CDR2 SYDVKM come from the germline V gene. The CDR3 runs to 16 residues. CDR3: CASSSTGEVMNTEAFF. CDR3 nucleotides: TGTGCCAGCAGTTCCACAGGGGAGGTGATGAACACTGAAGCTTTCTTT.

The V and J genes are TRBV20-1 and TRBJ2-7; the match to TRBD1 covers 7 bases. V lost 6 bases, J lost 0 bases, and 2 bases stayed unmatched. This CDR3 is 12 amino acids long. Per the germline V gene, CDR1 is DFQATT and CDR2 is SNEGSKA (reference sequence). The chain's CDR3 is CSARDSSYEQYF. DNA for the CDR3: TGCAGTGCCCGGGACAGCTCCTACGAGCAGTACTTC.

A word on this clonotype: A much larger clone lies one base from this, so it may be a read error. The chain's CDR3 is CASRFSLVSTGELFF. CDR3 DNA sequence: TGTGCCAGCAGGTTTAGTTTGGTGAGCACCGGGGAGCTGTTTTTT. V usage is TRBV7-3 and J usage is TRBJ2-2, with unresolved D. CDR3 length: 15 amino acids. In germline, CDR1 is SGHTA, CDR2 FQGTGA. Trimming shortened V by 6 bases and J by 4 bases, and 15 bases separated the two germline ends.

Turning to this clonotype: One base away lies a much larger clone, so this may be a sequencing read error. J is TRBJ1-2 and V is TRBV28, with D possibly matching TRBD1 (5 bases). Germline CDR1 reads MDHEN; CDR2 reads SYDVKM. The CDR3 is made up of 15 amino acids. The CDR3 nucleotides are TGTACCAGCAGTTTGGCGGGACCAGCTAACTATGGCTACACCTTC. Its translation is CTSSLAGPANYGYTF.

CDR3 DNA sequence: TGTGCCAGCAGTTGGACGACAGCCTACGAGCAGTACTTC. Residues: CASSWTTAYEQYF. The V call is TRBV6-2 or TRBV6-3, the J call TRBJ2-7, with TRBD1 as a possible D gene (5 bases). Trimming took off 4 bases at V and 2 bases at J, with 9 bases between the two ends. CDR3 length: 13 amino acids. Per the germline V gene, CDR1 is MNHEY and CDR2 is SVGEGT.

Worth noting for this clonotype: This may stem from a read error, because a much larger clone lies one nucleotide away. The chain carries TRBV7-2 and TRBJ1-4; D remains ambiguous. This CDR3 has 16 residues. Germline lookup yields CDR1 SGHTA and CDR2 FQGNSA. The CDR3 DNA follows: TGTGCCAGCAGCTTAGCTCCGTATGCAACTAATGGAAAACTGTTTTTT. Encoded protein: CASSLAPYATNGKLFF.

This clonotype was recorded many times. This chain connects TRBV10-3 to TRBJ1-5; 8 nucleotides align to TRBD1. This CDR3 spans 13 amino acids. J gave up 6 bases and V 7 bases, and 5 bases lay outside the gene matches. In germline, CDR1 is ENHRY, CDR2 SYGVKD. The chain's CDR3 is CAITGGQGQPQHF. CDR3 coding DNA: TGTGCCATCACAGGGGGCCAAGGTCAGCCCCAGCATTTT.

This clonotype came up many times. The V call is TRBV20-1, the J call TRBJ2-7; 14 nucleotides agree with TRBD2. V lost 0 bases to trimming and J lost 3 bases; unmatched junction nucleotides: 4. CDR3 length: 16 amino acids. The V gene's germline CDR1 is DFQATT and CDR2 SNEGSKA (reference sequence). CDR3 sequence: CSARDPGLAGVYEQYF. The CDR3 region has the DNA TGCAGTGCTAGAGACCCGGGACTAGCGGGAGTCTACGAGCAGTACTTC.

This clonotype was observed a handful of times. The rearrangement joins TRBV18 to TRBJ1-6; D gene uncertain. The V end was cut by 1 base, the J end by 8 bases, with 12 bases between. In germline, CDR1 is KGHSH, CDR2 LQKENI. This CDR3 is 15 amino acids long. The CDR3 sequence is CASSPLASWDSPLHF. The CDR3 nucleotides read TGTGCCAGCTCACCACTAGCCAGTTGGGATTCACCCCTCCACTTT.

V and J are TRBV7-8 and TRBJ2-7; 7 bases align to TRBD1. Per the germline V gene, CDR1 is SGHVS and CDR2 is FQNEAQ. This CDR3 is 14 amino acids long. J gave up 3 bases and V 1 base, and 3 bases lay outside the gene matches. CDR3 in amino acids: CASSLVRGHYEQYF. The CDR3 coding sequence is TGTGCCAGCAGCTTAGTGAGGGGGCACTACGAGCAGTACTTC.

In its sample, this clonotype was seen a few times. The chain carries TRBV7-9 and TRBJ2-7; 9 bases fit TRBD1. From germline, CDR1 is SEHNR and CDR2 FQNEAQ (reference sequence). The junction had 10 bases not matched to a gene; V was cut back by 5 bases and J by 5 bases. The CDR3 totals 15 residues. The CDR3 nucleotides read TGTGCCAGCAGCCCAAGACAGGGGGGAGTGAACGAGCAGTACTTC. Protein product: CASSPRQGGVNEQYF.

This sequence joins TRBV12-2 and TRBJ1-2; the table's D gene call, TRBD1, was not cross checked with the DNA. TRBV12-2 is termed a pseudogene. The CDR3 totals 17 residues. CDR3 coding DNA: TGTGCAAGTCGCTTAGCAAAACAGGGGGCGCTAAACTATGGCTACACCTTC. It codes for CASRLAKQGALNYGYTF.

The chain links TRBV12-3 or TRBV12-4 to TRBJ2-7, with a possible D match to TRBD1 (6 bases). Deletions cut 3 bases from V and 2 bases from J, with 14 bases between. This CDR3 is built from 15 residues. Written as DNA, the CDR3 is TGTGCCAGCAGTTTTAAGCCGACAGGCCCCTACGAGCAGTACTTC. This encodes CASSFKPTGPYEQYF.

As DNA, the CDR3 is TGCAGCGTTATACCGGCCACCGGGGAGCTGTTTTTT. Its translation: CSVIPATGELFF. The genes are TRBV29-1 and TRBJ2-2; unclear D gene. Germline V gene data show CDR1 as SQVTM and CDR2 as ANQGSEA. CDR3 length: 12 amino acids. V dropped 5 bases and J dropped 4 bases, with 8 bases sitting between them.

This clonotype was counted a few times. As DNA, the CDR3 is TGTGCCAGCAGCACGGGGGCGAGCTCCTACAATGAGCAGTTCTTC. It yields the protein CASSTGASSYNEQFF. This chain uses TRBV2 with TRBJ2-1, with D perhaps assigned TRBD1 or TRBD2 (6 bases each). This CDR3 has 15 residues. Germline CDR1 is SNHLY and CDR2 is FYNNEI. Trimming took 6 bases from V and 0 from J, leaving 12 bases between them.

The chain joins TRBV29-1 to TRBJ2-6; no clear D gene. This CDR3 region has 14 residues. V shed 3 bases and J shed 1 base, with 7 bases lying between them. Germline loops: CDR1 SQVTM, CDR2 ANQGSEA. As DNA, the CDR3 is TGCAGCGTTGAGCAAGTATCTGGGGCCAACGTCCTGACTTTC. It specifies CSVEQVSGANVLTF.

This clonotype was recorded many times. This sequence joins TRBV27 and TRBJ1-1; D uncertain. Germline V CDR1 and CDR2: MNHEY, SMNVEV (reference sequence). This CDR3 region has 13 residues. Trimming left V 2 bases short and J 3 bases short, with 7 bases between. This chain's CDR3 is CASSLSGDTEAFF. The CDR3 region has the DNA TGTGCCAGCAGTTTAAGTGGGGACACTGAAGCTTTCTTT.

V usage is TRBV30 and J usage is TRBJ2-2; TRBD2 matches 8 bases. J lost 6 bases, V lost 1 base, and 7 bases had no gene match. Germline values: CDR1 GTSNPN, CDR2 SVGIG (reference sequence). The CDR3 is made up of 15 amino acids. CDR3 DNA: TGTGCCTGGAGTGCGCTAGCGGGTCCTGCCGGGGAGCTGTTTTTT. Protein: CAWSALAGPAGELFF.

Ten or more counts support this clonotype. A read error may account for a junction end that differs from germline. The J gene is TRBJ2-3, the V gene TRBV7-7, with a weak D call TRBD1 (5 bases). The CDR3 covers 13 residues. Germline CDR1 SSHAT, CDR2 FNYEAQ (reference sequence). For the CDR3, the DNA is TGTGCTAGCAGCTTAGGGGCCACAGATACGCAGTATTTT. Translation: CASSLGATDTQYF.

Ten or more counts support this clonotype. The chain combines TRBV28 with TRBJ1-3; D remains ambiguous. Germline V lookup: CDR1 MDHEN, CDR2 SYDVKM. The CDR3 loop spans 17 amino acids. Trimming left V 6 bases short and J 0 bases short, with 18 bases between. The CDR3 reads CASRKRDLGSSGNTIYF. The CDR3 DNA reads TGTGCCAGCAGGAAAAGGGATCTTGGAAGCTCTGGAAACACCATATATTTT.

In this sample, this clonotype turned up many times. The CDR3 loop reads CASTPGSFGYEQYF. The CDR3 DNA sequence: TGTGCCAGCACCCCCGGGTCTTTCGGGTACGAGCAGTACTTC. The V gene is TRBV11-2, the J gene TRBJ2-7; D is unresolved. This CDR3 is built from 14 residues. Per germline, CDR1 SGHAT and CDR2 FQNNGV. The germline V and J ends were trimmed by 7 bases and 4 bases, with 17 bases remaining between them.

The sample holds a few counts of this clonotype. The rearrangement uses TRBV11-1 and TRBJ2-2, with TRBD1 identical over 11 bases. CDR1 is SGHAT, CDR2 FQDESV, per germline (reference sequence). The CDR3 is 15 amino acids. V lost 6 bases, J lost 6 bases, and 6 bases stayed unmatched. CDR3 residues: CASSIGTGGPGELFF. In nucleotides, the CDR3 is TGTGCCAGCAGTATTGGGACAGGGGGTCCCGGGGAGCTGTTTTTT.

The table lists this clonotype with a few counts. J is TRBJ2-7 and V is TRBV18; tentatively, D is TRBD1 (6 bases). CDR1 is KGHSH, CDR2 LQKENI, per germline. The CDR3 runs to 14 residues. V was trimmed by 3 bases and J by 4 bases, leaving 13 bases between them. CDR3 coding DNA: TGTGCCAGCTCACCCCTTGGACAGAAGTACGAGCAGTACTTC. Encoded protein: CASSPLGQKYEQYF.

There are a few counts of this clonotype. The rearrangement joins TRBV13 to TRBJ2-7, with D unresolved. Germline CDR1 reads PRHDT; CDR2 reads FYEKMQ (reference sequence). V shed 5 bases and J shed 4 bases, with 9 bases lying between them. The CDR3 is 12 residues long. This CDR3 is CASSLLGYEQYF. The CDR3 coding sequence is TGTGCCAGCAGCCTCCTGGGGTACGAGCAGTACTTC.

This clonotype was seen many times. J is TRBJ1-1 and V is TRBV30; no definite D call. Germline lookup yields CDR1 GTSNPN and CDR2 SVGIG (reference sequence). The CDR3 extends over 13 amino acids. Trimming left V 1 base short and J 0 bases short, with 6 bases between. The DNA for the CDR3 is TGTGCCTGGAGTGGTAGGGTGAACACTGAAGCTTTCTTT. Residues: CAWSGRVNTEAFF.

The V gene is TRBV19, the J gene TRBJ2-3, with a tentative D call TRBD1 (6 bases). The CDR3 has 13 residues. Between the trimmed V and J ends, which lost 8 bases and 1 base, there was a span of 10 bases. Germline V lookup: CDR1 LNHDA, CDR2 SQIVND (reference sequence). The CDR3 spells CASHRDGTDTQYF. The CDR3 nucleotides read TGTGCCAGTCACAGGGATGGCACAGATACGCAGTATTTT.

This clonotype was counted at least ten times. The CDR3 loop is CASSLAHPSDEQYF. The CDR3 DNA reads as TGTGCCAGCAGCTTAGCGCACCCCTCGGACGAGCAGTACTTC. The chain employs TRBV7-2 and TRBJ2-7; D is undetermined. This CDR3 region has 14 residues. V gave up 0 bases and J gave up 5 bases, with 11 bases separating them. CDR1 SGHTA and CDR2 FQGNSA come from the germline V gene. The whole variable domain, remainder taken from reference TRBV7-2 and TRBJ2-7, is GAGVSQSPSNKVTEKGKDVELRCDPISGHTALYWYRQSLGQGLEFLIYFQGNSAPDKSGLPSDRFSAERTGGSVSTLTIQRTQQEDSAVYLCASSLAHPSDEQYFGPGTRLTVT.